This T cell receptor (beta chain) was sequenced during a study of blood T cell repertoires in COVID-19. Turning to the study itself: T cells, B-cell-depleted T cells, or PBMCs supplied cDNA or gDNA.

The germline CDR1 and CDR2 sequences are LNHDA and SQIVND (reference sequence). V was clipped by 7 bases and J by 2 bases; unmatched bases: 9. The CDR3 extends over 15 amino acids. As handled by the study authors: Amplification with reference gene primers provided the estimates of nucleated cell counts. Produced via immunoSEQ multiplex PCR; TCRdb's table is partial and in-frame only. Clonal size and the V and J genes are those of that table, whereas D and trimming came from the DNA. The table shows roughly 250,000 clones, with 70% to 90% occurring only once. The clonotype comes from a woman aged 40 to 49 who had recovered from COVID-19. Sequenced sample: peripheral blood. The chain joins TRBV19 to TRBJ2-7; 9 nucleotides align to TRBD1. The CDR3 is CASKFSWTGAYEQYF. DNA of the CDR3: TGTGCCAGTAAATTTTCCTGGACAGGGGCCTACGAGCAGTACTTC.